This TCR beta chain comes out of a study of blood T cell repertoires in COVID-19. Study in general: Nucleic acid was either cDNA or gDNA, and it came from T cells, B-cell-depleted T cells, or PBMCs.

Authors' methods: Quantification of nucleated cells was approximated via reference gene primer amplification. Assay used: immunoSEQ multiplex PCR; TCRdb lists only in-frame clones, some missing. The V and J calls and clone size are taken from that table; D and trimming were inferred from the DNA. Of approximately 250,000 clones detected, around nine tenths appear once; the ten largest clones hold 1.5% to 2%. Germline values: CDR1 SGHDT, CDR2 YYEEEE. V shed 0 bases and J shed 0 bases, with 10 bases lying between them. CDR3 length equals 16 residues. The chain is built from TRBV5-6 and TRBJ1-3; D unresolved. Sequenced: peripheral blood. This TCR came from a woman between 55 and 75 years old who had recovered from COVID-19. In nucleotides, the CDR3 is TGTGCCAGCAGCTTGGGGTACAGCCACTCTGGAAACACCATATATTTT. Encoded protein: CASSLGYSHSGNTIYF.